The 3 T cell receptor beta chains listed next were all sequenced from one sample in a study of shared clonotypes between healthy human individuals. Sequencing was performed with immunoSEQ multiplex PCR; in TCRdb, only in-frame clones are kept and a portion is missing. This sample has over 1.4 million clones; roughly 96% occur once, and the top ten carry roughly 1.2%. The sequencing input was naive CD4+ T cells sorted from blood. Subset specified: CD45RA+ positively selected. These receptor sequences come from a man aged 25-40 years in good health.

The gene calls are TRBV5-4 and TRBJ1-5; D unclear. The CDR3 consists of 16 residues. Looked up from germline, CDR1 is SGHNT and CDR2 is YYREEE (reference sequence). Trimming shortened V by 0 bases and J by 1 base, and 11 bases separated the two germline ends. The CDR3 sequence is CASSLGPGVSNQPQHF. For the CDR3, the DNA is TGTGCCAGCAGCTTGGGACCCGGGGTAAGCAATCAGCCCCAGCATTTT.

In its sample, this clone was seen once. Other DNA sequences of this sample code for an identical CDR3. This chain uses TRBV28 with TRBJ1-1; D call uncertain. The V end was cut by 7 bases, the J end by 2 bases, with 5 bases between. This CDR3 region has 11 residues. Germline V gene lookup returns CDR1 MDHEN and CDR2 SYDVKM. This CDR3 reads CASKSNTEAFF. DNA of the CDR3: TGTGCCAGCAAATCCAACACTGAAGCTTTCTTT.

The V call is TRBV2, the J call TRBJ2-6; TRBD1 is a possible D gene (5 bases). CDR1 SNHLY and CDR2 FYNNEI come from the germline V gene. This CDR3 has 14 residues. Trimming took 6 bases from V and 0 from J, leaving 6 bases between them. The CDR3 DNA follows: TGTGCCAGCAGGACAGTCTCTGGGGCCAACGTCCTGACTTTC. Its translation is CASRTVSGANVLTF.